This T cell receptor (beta chain) is from a study of blood T cell repertoires in COVID-19. Assay: immunoSEQ multiplex PCR; the TCRdb copy retains only in-frame clones and omits some. The sample includes fewer than 200,000 clones, roughly 89% of them seen just once. Seattle patients were enrolled during active infection and followed longitudinally. The CDR3 extends over 13 amino acids. Germline V gene lookup returns CDR1 SGHVS and CDR2 FNYEAQ. V gave up 5 bases and J gave up 7 bases, with 14 bases separating them. The sample comprised peripheral blood. The receptor comes from a woman in her seventies with COVID-19, enrolled during active disease. The V call is TRBV7-6, the J call TRBJ1-2, with D perhaps matching TRBD1 (6 bases). CDR3 protein: CASSSPRGGGYTF. The CDR3 DNA reads TGTGCCAGCAGCAGTCCCAGGGGTGGTGGCTACACCTTC.